A single sample gave rise to the 29 T cell receptor beta chains below, sequenced in a study of T-cell memory formation after mild COVID-19. TCRdb reprocessed the 5' RACE reads with MiXCR, giving one entry per CDR3 protein. The data hold about 560,000 distinct CDR3 sequences, with 15% to 20% observed a single time. The sequencing sample was made of PBMCs or a T cell subset sorted from them (not recorded which). These receptors all come from an adult woman who had mild COVID-19 (a few samples of this study predate the infection). Cell type and time point are not known.

This clonotype was found a few times. The V and J genes are TRBV7-9 and TRBJ1-2; D uncertain. Trimming took 5 bases from V and 4 from J, leaving 11 bases between them. The CDR3 runs to 13 residues. The V gene's germline CDR1 is SEHNR and CDR2 FQNEAQ (reference sequence). CDR3 nucleotides: TGTGCCAGCAGCCGCCGAGGATCCTATGGCTACACCTTC. Its protein product is CASSRRGSYGYTF.

This clonotype was counted only a few times. This chain joins TRBV25-1 and TRBJ2-7; TRBD1 matches 7 bases. J was trimmed by 0 bases and V by 1 base; bases with no gene match: 3. The CDR3 consists of 15 residues. Looked up from germline, CDR1 is MGHDK and CDR2 is SYGVNS. The CDR3 is CASSEWGTASYEQYF. The CDR3 coding sequence is TGTGCCAGCAGTGAATGGGGGACAGCCTCCTACGAGCAGTACTTC.

V gene TRBV3-1 combines with J gene TRBJ1-6; D remains unclear. Germline values: CDR1 LGHDT, CDR2 YNNKEL (reference sequence). Trimming took off 4 bases at V and 9 bases at J, with 10 bases between the two ends. CDR3 length: 13 amino acids. The CDR3 DNA follows: TGTGCCAGCAGCCGTCTGACGACTTCACCCCTCCACTTT. The encoded protein is CASSRLTTSPLHF.

This clonotype showed up just a few times. The rearrangement joins TRBV20-1 to TRBJ1-3; D is unresolved. Germline V gene data show CDR1 as DFQATT and CDR2 as SNEGSKA (reference sequence). Deletions cut 3 bases from V and 4 bases from J, with 10 bases between. The CDR3 totals 13 residues. CDR3 bases: TGCAGTGCTAGTGGTGGTAACGGAAACACCATATATTTT. This codes for CSASGGNGNTIYF.

There are a few counts of this clonotype. The rearrangement uses TRBV5-1 and TRBJ2-7; D unresolved. CDR1 and CDR2 (germline): SGHRS, YFSETQ. This CDR3 is built from 13 residues. The ends were cut back, 1 base at V and 7 bases at J, with 12 bases in the middle. The CDR3 protein is CASSLMDGLEQYF. CDR3 nucleotides: TGCGCCAGCAGCTTGATGGACGGTCTGGAGCAGTACTTC.

This chain uses TRBV4-3 with TRBJ2-5, with D possibly matching TRBD1 (7 bases). The CDR3 spans 15 residues. Germline V gives CDR1 LGHNA, CDR2 YSLEER. V lost 1 base, J lost 5 bases, and 14 bases lay in between. The CDR3 nucleotides read TGCGCCAGCAGCCAAGTGGAGGGGGCGCGGGAGACCCAGTACTTC. Amino acid sequence: CASSQVEGARETQYF.

The V and J genes are TRBV13 and TRBJ2-7, with D possibly TRBD1 on 6 matching bases. CDR3 length: 15 amino acids. The germline V gene encodes CDR1 PRHDT and CDR2 FYEKMQ (reference sequence). Trimming took off 5 bases at V and 2 bases at J, with 16 bases between the two ends. The CDR3 sequence is CASSQFGQLTYEQYF. The CDR3 DNA reads TGTGCCAGCAGCCAATTTGGACAGCTCACCTACGAGCAGTACTTC. Full variable domain (remainder filled in from reference TRBV13 and TRBJ2-7): AAGVIQSPRHLIKEKRETATLKCYPIPRHDTVYWYQQGPGQDPQFLISFYEKMQSDKGSIPDRFSAQQFSDYHSELNMSSLELGDSALYFCASSQFGQLTYEQYFGPGTRLTVT.

This clonotype showed up just a few times. This sequence joins TRBV20-1 and TRBJ2-5; D tentatively fits TRBD1 or TRBD2 (5 bases each). The V gene lost 5 bases and the J gene lost 7 bases, with 23 bases spanning the gap. The V gene's germline CDR1 is DFQATT and CDR2 SNEGSKA (reference sequence). This CDR3 contains 15 residues. The CDR3 sequence is CSAGPPGKPRGTQYF. The CDR3 bases are TGCAGTGCTGGACCCCCGGGCAAGCCGAGGGGGACCCAGTACTTC.

This clonotype showed up just a few times. V is TRBV29-1 and J is TRBJ2-1, with 7 positions matching TRBD1. The CDR3 extends over 16 amino acids. J was trimmed by 3 bases and V by 0 bases; bases with no gene match: 8. Germline V lookup: CDR1 SQVTM, CDR2 ANQGSEA. The CDR3 DNA reads TGCAGCGTTGAAGATAAAGGGGGACAGAGCTACAATGAGCAGTTCTTC. Encoded protein: CSVEDKGGQSYNEQFF.

This clonotype was counted a few times. The V gene is TRBV12-3 or TRBV12-4, the J gene TRBJ2-1; the match to TRBD1 covers 7 bases. This CDR3 comprises 15 residues. V lost 7 bases to trimming and J lost 9 bases; unmatched junction nucleotides: 15. The CDR3 sequence: CASTPVGQNRGEQFF. CDR3 nucleotide sequence: TGTGCCAGCACTCCAGTGGGACAGAACCGCGGTGAGCAGTTCTTC.

The chain joins TRBV7-9 to TRBJ1-1; weak D call: TRBD1 (6 bases). This CDR3 comprises 12 residues. Trimming stripped 5 bases from V and 4 bases from J, with 8 bases between. The germline V gene encodes CDR1 SEHNR and CDR2 FQNEAQ (reference sequence). Here the CDR3 DNA reads TGTGCCAGCAGCCAGGACAGCACTGAAGCTTTCTTT. Amino acids: CASSQDSTEAFF.

This clonotype was detected many times. The V gene is TRBV12-3 or TRBV12-4, the J gene TRBJ1-5; D gene ambiguous. The CDR3 totals 14 residues. V lost 2 bases and J 1 base, leaving 6 bases between the germline ends. CDR3 bases: TGTGCCAGCAGTTTACTCCAGAGCAATCAGCCCCAGCATTTT. Translated, it gives CASSLLQSNQPQHF.

This clonotype appeared a few times. This chain uses TRBV30 with TRBJ2-7; TRBD1 agrees at 9 bases. The CDR3 is 14 amino acids. Trimming at V came to 1 base and at J to 7 bases, leaving 8 bases not matched to a gene. From germline, CDR1 is GTSNPN and CDR2 SVGIG (reference sequence). In DNA, the CDR3 is TGTGCCTGGAGTGCCTGGACAGGGGTAGGTGAGCAGTACTTC. It translates to CAWSAWTGVGEQYF. Supplemented by reference TRBV30 and TRBJ2-7, the full variable domain reads SQTIHQWPATLVQPVGSPLSLECTVEGTSNPNLYWYRQAAGRGLQLLFYSVGIGQISSEVPQNLSASRPQDRQFILSSKKLLLSDSGFYLCAWSAWTGVGEQYFGPGTRLTVT.

In the case of this clonotype: Its ends do not fully match the called genes, so a read error is possible. CDR3 sequence reads: CATRRGTSGSGETQYF. The CDR3 region has the DNA TGTGCCACCAGGAGAGGGACTAGCGGGAGCGGAGAGACCCAGTACTTC. This rearrangement joins TRBV15 to TRBJ2-5, with 14 bases identical to TRBD2. This CDR3 spans 16 amino acids. CDR1 LNHNV and CDR2 YYDKDF come from the germline V gene (reference sequence).

This clonotype came up a few times. The gene calls are TRBV3-1 and TRBJ2-2, with 16 bases matching TRBD2. The length of the CDR3 is 18 residues. Germline CDR1 is LGHDT and CDR2 is YNNKEL (reference sequence). V trimming: 4 bases; J trimming: 6 bases; junction bases outside the gene matches: 8. The CDR3 nucleotides read TGTGCCAGCAGCCCAGGGACTAGCGGGAGGGCGAATGCCGGGGAGCTGTTTTTT. It is translated as CASSPGTSGRANAGELFF.

The CDR3 sequence is CASSLGGAKTEAFF. CDR3 sequence (DNA): TGCGCCAGCAGCTTGGGGGGAGCTAAAACTGAAGCTTTCTTT. The chain combines TRBV5-1 with TRBJ1-1; D remains unclear. Germline V gene sequence: CDR1 SGHRS, CDR2 YFSETQ. Between the trimmed V and J ends, which lost 0 bases and 5 bases, there was a span of 11 bases. This CDR3 spans 14 amino acids.

This clonotype was picked up a small number of times. The V call is TRBV9, the J call TRBJ2-7; 7 bases fit TRBD2. Germline V lookup: CDR1 SGDLS, CDR2 YYNGEE. This CDR3 has 15 residues. The V and J ends lost 0 bases and 0 bases, in that order; junction bases with no gene match: 3. The CDR3 spells CASSVGGSSSYEQYF. The CDR3 DNA reads TGTGCCAGCAGCGTAGGCGGGAGTAGCTCCTACGAGCAGTACTTC.

This clonotype was detected many times. J is TRBJ2-1 and V is TRBV5-5, with 8 bases matching TRBD1. CDR3 length equals 15 residues. Germline V gene sequence: CDR1 SGHKS, CDR2 YYEKEE (reference sequence). The ends lost 7 bases at V and 3 bases at J; junction bases unmatched: 9. This CDR3 is CASAPGQGLYNEQFF. The CDR3 region has the DNA TGTGCCAGCGCGCCCGGACAGGGACTCTACAATGAGCAGTTCTTC.

The rearrangement links TRBV12-3 or TRBV12-4 to TRBJ1-2; D gene ambiguous. The length of the CDR3 is 12 residues. V was shortened by 6 bases and J by 5 bases, with 10 bases between the two germline ends. The CDR3 sequence is CASSWRSYGYTF. In DNA form, the CDR3 reads TGTGCCAGCAGCTGGCGGAGTTATGGCTACACCTTC.

To note about this clonotype: One junction end does not reproduce the germline sequence, and a read error may be involved. The genes are TRBV10-3 and TRBJ2-7; unclear D gene. This CDR3 has 9 amino acids. Germline V gene data show CDR1 as ENHRY and CDR2 as SYGVKD. The CDR3 sequence: CAILGQDHF. The CDR3, as DNA: TGTGCCATCTTAGGGCAGGACCACTTC.

As regards this clonotype: Because it lacks the conserved phenylalanine or tryptophan at the end, this CDR3 is likely a read error. The V gene is TRBV5-1, the J gene TRBJ1-1; 12 positions agree with TRBD1. From germline, CDR1 is SGHRS and CDR2 YFSETQ. The CDR3 is made up of 15 amino acids. V was clipped by 4 bases and J by 9 bases; unmatched bases: 10. Here the CDR3 DNA reads TGCGCCAGCAGCGATTCTACGGGACAGGGGGCACAAGCTTTCTTG. This encodes CASSDSTGQGAQAFL.

This rearrangement joins TRBV30 to TRBJ1-5; the D is unclear. The CDR3 consists of 15 residues. The ends were cut back, 0 bases at V and 0 bases at J, with 9 bases in the middle. The V gene's germline CDR1 is GTSNPN and CDR2 SVGIG (reference sequence). The CDR3 is CAWSVSFSSNQPQHF. The CDR3 nucleotides are TGTGCCTGGAGTGTATCATTCAGTAGCAATCAGCCCCAGCATTTT.

The genes are TRBV3-1 and TRBJ1-1; a possible D gene is TRBD1 (5 bases). The CDR3 covers 13 residues. Per germline, CDR1 LGHDT and CDR2 YNNKEL (reference sequence). The germline V and J ends were trimmed by 1 base and 4 bases, with 7 bases remaining between them. The CDR3 is CASSQGGFTEAFF. CDR3 bases: TGTGCCAGCAGCCAAGGGGGGTTCACTGAAGCTTTCTTT.

This clonotype was counted between two and nine times. The rearrangement uses TRBV6-5 and TRBJ1-1, with D unclear. Per the germline V gene, CDR1 is MNHEY and CDR2 is SVGAGI. This CDR3 has 12 residues. V was pared by 2 bases and J by 7 bases, with 8 bases between. CDR3 nucleotide sequence: TGTGCCAGCAGTTACAATGGCAATGAAGCTTTCTTT. It is translated as CASSYNGNEAFF.

About this clonotype: A single base separates this from a much larger clone, so it may be a read error. The chain joins TRBV12-3 or TRBV12-4 to TRBJ1-5; no reliable D call. This CDR3 is 14 amino acids long. Between the trimmed V and J ends, which lost 3 bases and 0 bases, there was a span of 6 bases. The CDR3: CASSFRDSNQPQHF. The CDR3 DNA is TGTGCCAGCAGTTTTAGAGATAGCAATCAGCCCCAGCATTTT.

This clonotype was seen at least ten times. J is TRBJ1-2 and V is TRBV20-1; unclear D gene. Trimming cost V 1 base and J 1 base, with 1 base left between them. Germline V gene lookup returns CDR1 DFQATT and CDR2 SNEGSKA (reference sequence). The CDR3 extends over 11 amino acids. This CDR3 reads CSARVNYGYTF. CDR3 DNA sequence: TGCAGTGCTAGAGTTAACTATGGCTACACCTTC.

The chain couples TRBV7-6 to TRBJ2-2; 7 nucleotides align to TRBD1. The V segment lost 5 bases and the J segment 6 bases; nucleotides outside the gene matches: 12. Germline V lookup: CDR1 SGHVS, CDR2 FNYEAQ. CDR3 size: 16 residues. In DNA form, the CDR3 reads TGTGCCAGCAGCGACCCCCGACAGGGTCTTTCCGGGGAGCTGTTTTTT. Translating gives CASSDPRQGLSGELFF.

In its sample, this clonotype was seen a few times. J is TRBJ2-7 and V is TRBV11-2; 7 nucleotides agree with TRBD1. The CDR3 spans 13 residues. Germline V gene data show CDR1 as SGHAT and CDR2 as FQNNGV. V was clipped by 5 bases and J by 5 bases; unmatched bases: 6. CDR3 residues: CASSGNRGNEQYF. The CDR3 DNA reads as TGTGCCAGCAGCGGGAACAGGGGCAACGAGCAGTACTTC.

This clonotype was counted only a few times. The chain links TRBV27 to TRBJ2-7, with TRBD1 matching over 9 bases. The CDR3 totals 14 residues. The junction had 5 bases not matched to a gene; V was cut back by 6 bases and J by 2 bases. CDR1 is MNHEY, CDR2 SMNVEV, per germline (reference sequence). The CDR3 loop reads CASRGQGNAYEQYF. CDR3 DNA sequence: TGTGCCAGCAGGGGACAGGGAAACGCCTACGAGCAGTACTTC.